This T cell receptor beta chain was identified in a study of CD8+ T cells in alopecia areata. Study information: Among treated patients, severity was scored by affected scalp area percentage.

Treatment meaning: oral pan-JAK inhibitor, 5-10 mg twice daily. Peripheral blood and lesional scalp punch biopsies came from alopecia areata patients. RNA extraction was followed by reverse transcription into cDNA, which acted as the sequencing template. Profiled with immunoSEQ multiplex PCR; TCRdb holds only in-frame clones, not every one. The sample includes around 300,000 clones, 50% to 75% of them seen just once. Broader study findings: One nonresponder makes the tie between baseline CD8+ expansion and response uncertain.

This clone occurred a few times. Its cognate antigen is unknown. The material was CD4+ T cells sorted from blood, obtained at approximately week 52, from a patient treated with tofacitinib. The clonotype comes from a human donor with alopecia areata.

The CDR3 loop is CAWSVTDRMQYF. In nucleotides, the CDR3 is TGTGCCTGGAGTGTGACGGACCGTATGCAGTATTTT. The chain has TRBV30 and TRBJ2-3; D remains ambiguous. Trimming removed 0 bases from V and 11 bases from J, with 12 bases in between. This CDR3 is built from 12 residues. Germline assignment: CDR1 GTSNPN and CDR2 SVGIG (reference sequence).